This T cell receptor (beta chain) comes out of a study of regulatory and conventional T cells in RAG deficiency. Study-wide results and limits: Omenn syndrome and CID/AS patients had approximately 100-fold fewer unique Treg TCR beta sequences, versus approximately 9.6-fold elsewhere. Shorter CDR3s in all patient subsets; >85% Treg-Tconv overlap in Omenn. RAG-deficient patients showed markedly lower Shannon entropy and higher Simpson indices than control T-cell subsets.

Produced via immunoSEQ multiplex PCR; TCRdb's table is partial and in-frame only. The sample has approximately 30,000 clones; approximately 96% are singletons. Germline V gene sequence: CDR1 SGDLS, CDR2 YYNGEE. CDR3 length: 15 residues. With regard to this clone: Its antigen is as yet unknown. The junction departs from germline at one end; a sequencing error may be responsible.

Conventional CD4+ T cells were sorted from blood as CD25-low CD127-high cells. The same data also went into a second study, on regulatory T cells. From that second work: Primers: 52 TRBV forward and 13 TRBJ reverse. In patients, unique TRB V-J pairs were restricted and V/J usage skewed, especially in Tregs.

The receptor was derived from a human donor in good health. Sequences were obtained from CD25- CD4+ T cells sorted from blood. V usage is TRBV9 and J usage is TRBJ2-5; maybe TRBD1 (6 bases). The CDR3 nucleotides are TGTGCCGGCAGCCCAAAAACAGGGTCCTTCGAGACCCAGTACTTC. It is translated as CAGSPKTGSFETQYF.